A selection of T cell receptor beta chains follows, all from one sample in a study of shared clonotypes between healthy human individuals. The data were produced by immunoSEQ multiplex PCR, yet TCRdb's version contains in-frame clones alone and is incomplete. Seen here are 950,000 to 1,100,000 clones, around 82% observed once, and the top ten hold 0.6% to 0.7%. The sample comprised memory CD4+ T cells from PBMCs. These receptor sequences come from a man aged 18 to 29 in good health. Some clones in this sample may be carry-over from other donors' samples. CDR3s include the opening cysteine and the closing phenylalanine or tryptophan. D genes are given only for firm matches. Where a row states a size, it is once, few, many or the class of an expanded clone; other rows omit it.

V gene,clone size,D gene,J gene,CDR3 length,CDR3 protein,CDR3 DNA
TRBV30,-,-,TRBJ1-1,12,CAWSRRGGEAFF,TGTGCCTGGAGCCGGAGGGGGGGTGAAGCTTTCTTT
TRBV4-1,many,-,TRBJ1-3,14,CASSQERSGNTIYF,TGCGCCAGCAGCCAAGAAAGGTCTGGAAACACCATATATTTT
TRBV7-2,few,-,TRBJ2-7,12,CASSKGRDEQYF,TGTGCCAGCAGCAAAGGGAGAGACGAGCAGTACTTC
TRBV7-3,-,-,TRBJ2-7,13,CASSYGPLGEQYF,TGTGCCAGCAGCTATGGGCCCCTCGGCGAGCAGTACTTC
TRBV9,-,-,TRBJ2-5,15,CASSVEGREGETQYF,TGTGCCAGCAGCGTAGAAGGCAGGGAAGGCGAGACCCAGTACTTC
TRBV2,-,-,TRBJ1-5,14,CAGSQRGGNQPQHF,TGTGCCGGCTCTCAGAGAGGGGGCAATCAGCCCCAGCATTTT
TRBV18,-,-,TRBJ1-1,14,CASSLKGQISEAFF,TGTGCCAGCTCACTCAAAGGACAGATTTCTGAAGCTTTCTTT
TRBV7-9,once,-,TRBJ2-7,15,CASSFRAELTYEQYF,TGTGCCAGCAGCTTCCGGGCAGAGCTCACCTACGAGCAGTACTTC
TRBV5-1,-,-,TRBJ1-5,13,CASSLDSDQPQHF,TGCGCCAGCAGCTTGGATTCCGATCAGCCCCAGCATTTT
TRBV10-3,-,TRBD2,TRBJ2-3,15,CAISPTSGSTDTQYF,TGTGCCATCAGCCCCACTAGCGGGAGCACAGATACGCAGTATTTT
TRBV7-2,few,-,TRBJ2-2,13,CASSSDHTGELFF,TGTGCCAGCAGCTCCGACCACACCGGGGAGCTGTTTTTT
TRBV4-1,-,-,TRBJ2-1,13,CASSPLAYNEQFF,TGCGCCAGCAGCCCCTTAGCCTACAATGAGCAGTTCTTC
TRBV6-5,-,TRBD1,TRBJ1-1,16,CASSYYRGGFGTEAFF,TGTGCCAGCAGTTATTACAGGGGGGGTTTTGGCACTGAAGCTTTCTTT
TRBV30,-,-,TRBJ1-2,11,CAGSPSYGYTF,TGTGCTGGATCCCCAAGCTATGGCTACACCTTC
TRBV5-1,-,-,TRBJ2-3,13,CASSRTPPDTQYF,TGCGCCAGCAGTCGGACACCCCCAGATACGCAGTATTTT
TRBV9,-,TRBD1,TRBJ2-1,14,CASSVGTGVNEQFF,TGTGCCAGCAGCGTAGGGACAGGGGTTAATGAGCAGTTCTTC
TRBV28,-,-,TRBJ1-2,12,CASSFQEYGYTF,TGTGCCAGCAGTTTTCAGGAATATGGCTACACCTTC
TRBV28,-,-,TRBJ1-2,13,CATGGGLNYGYTF,TGTGCCACCGGCGGGGGGCTCAACTATGGCTACACCTTC
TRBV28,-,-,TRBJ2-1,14,CASSLSGTLNEQFF,TGTGCCAGCAGTCTGTCGGGGACTCTCAATGAGCAGTTCTTC
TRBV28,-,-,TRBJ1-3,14,CASSTRTSGNTIYF,TGTGCCAGCAGTACTCGGACATCGGGAAACACCATATATTTT
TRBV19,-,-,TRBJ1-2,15,CASVGTFFFNYGYTF,TGTGCCAGTGTTGGGACATTCTTTTTTAACTATGGCTACACCTTC
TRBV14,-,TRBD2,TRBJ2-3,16,CASSRQGGSSTDTQYF,TGTGCCAGCAGCCGCCAAGGCGGGAGTAGCACAGATACGCAGTATTTT
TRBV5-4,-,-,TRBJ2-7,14,CASSFDQGLYEQYF,TGTGCCAGCAGCTTCGACCAGGGGCTCTACGAGCAGTACTTC
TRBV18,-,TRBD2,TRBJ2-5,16,CASSPLSGGFQETQYF,TGTGCCAGCTCACCACTTAGCGGGGGTTTCCAAGAGACCCAGTACTTC
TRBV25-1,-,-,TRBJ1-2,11,CASSRLGGYTF,TGTGCCAGCTCACGGCTGGGTGGCTACACCTTC
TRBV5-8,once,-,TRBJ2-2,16,CASSPGWGGYTGELFF,TGTGCCAGCAGCCCAGGATGGGGCGGTTACACCGGGGAGCTGTTTTTT
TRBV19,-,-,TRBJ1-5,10,CASRGQPQHF,TGTGCCAGTAGGGGACAGCCCCAGCATTTT
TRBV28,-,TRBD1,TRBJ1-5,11,CASSLEGAKHF,TGTGCCAGCAGTTTGGAGGGGGCCAAGCATTTT
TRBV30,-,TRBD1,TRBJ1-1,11,CAWGGQSWAFF,TGTGCCTGGGGGGGACAGTCCTGGGCTTTCTTT
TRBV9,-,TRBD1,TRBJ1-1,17,CASSVDGRQGTHTEAFF,TGTGCCAGCAGCGTAGACGGGAGACAGGGGACCCACACTGAAGCTTTCTTT
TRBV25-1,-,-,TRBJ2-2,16,CASSEYKARRTGELFF,TGTGCCAGCAGTGAATATAAAGCCAGGCGCACCGGGGAGCTGTTTTTT
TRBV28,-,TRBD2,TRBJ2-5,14,CASSIAGGWETQYF,TGTGCCAGCAGCATAGCGGGAGGCTGGGAGACCCAGTACTTC
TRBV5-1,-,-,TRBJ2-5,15,CASSLLGRLEETQYF,TGCGCCAGCAGCTTGTTAGGGCGATTAGAGGAGACCCAGTACTTC
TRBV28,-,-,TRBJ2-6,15,CASSLPGSGANVLTF,TGTGCCAGCAGTTTACCAGGGAGTGGGGCCAACGTCCTGACTTTC
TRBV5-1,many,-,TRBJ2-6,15,CASSQDGSGANVLTF,TGCGCCAGCAGCCAGGACGGCTCTGGGGCCAACGTCCTGACTTTC
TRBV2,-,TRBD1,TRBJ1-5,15,CASQDRGISNQPQHF,TGTGCCAGTCAGGACAGGGGGATTAGCAATCAGCCCCAGCATTTT
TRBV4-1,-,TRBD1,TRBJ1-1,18,CASNRRTGRRVLDTEAFF,TGCGCCAGCAACCGGAGGACAGGGAGAAGAGTGCTGGACACTGAAGCTTTCTTT
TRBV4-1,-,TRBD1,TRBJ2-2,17,CASSQTPGQGAAGELFF,TGCGCCAGCAGCCAAACCCCGGGACAGGGGGCCGCCGGGGAGCTGTTTTTT
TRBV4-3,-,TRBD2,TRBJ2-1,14,CASSQGLAGNEQFF,TGCGCCAGCAGCCAGGGGCTAGCGGGAAATGAGCAGTTCTTC
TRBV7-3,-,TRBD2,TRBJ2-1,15,CASSLKGGRGDEQFF,TGTGCCAGCAGCTTAAAGGGCGGGAGAGGCGATGAGCAGTTCTTC
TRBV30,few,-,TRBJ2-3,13,CAWTRDTADTQYF,TGTGCCTGGACCCGGGACACCGCAGATACGCAGTATTTT
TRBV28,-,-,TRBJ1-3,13,CASSQGNGNTIYF,TGTGCCAGCAGTCAGGGAAATGGAAACACCATATATTTT
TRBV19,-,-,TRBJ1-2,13,CASNDRSDYGYTF,TGTGCCAGTAATGACAGGTCCGACTATGGCTACACCTTC
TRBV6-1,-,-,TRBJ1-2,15,CASSVRTVANYGYTF,TGTGCCAGCAGTGTGCGGACCGTCGCTAACTATGGCTACACCTTC
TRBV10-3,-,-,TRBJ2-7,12,CAISPMGDEQYF,TGTGCCATCAGTCCGATGGGGGACGAGCAGTACTTC
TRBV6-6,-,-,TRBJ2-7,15,CASSYSRGGTYEQYF,TGTGCCAGCAGTTACTCGCGGGGTGGGACTTACGAGCAGTACTTC